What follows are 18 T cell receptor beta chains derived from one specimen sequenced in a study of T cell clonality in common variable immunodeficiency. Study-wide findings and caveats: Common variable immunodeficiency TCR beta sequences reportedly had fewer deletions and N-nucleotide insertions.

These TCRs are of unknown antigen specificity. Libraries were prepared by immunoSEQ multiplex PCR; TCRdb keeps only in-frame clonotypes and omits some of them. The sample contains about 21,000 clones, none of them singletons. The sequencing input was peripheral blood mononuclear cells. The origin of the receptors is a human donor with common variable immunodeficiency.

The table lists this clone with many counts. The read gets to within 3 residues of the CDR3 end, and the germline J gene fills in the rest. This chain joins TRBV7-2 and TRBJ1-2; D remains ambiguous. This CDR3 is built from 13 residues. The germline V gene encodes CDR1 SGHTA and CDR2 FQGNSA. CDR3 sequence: CASSLSGVGGYTF. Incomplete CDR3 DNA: TGTGCCAGCAGCTTAAGCGGAGTGGGGGGC.

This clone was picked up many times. The DNA read from the CDR3 is TGCGCCAGCGGGCCGGGCGGGGCATCCTACGAG. This translates into CASGPGGASYE. The full CDR3 sequence reads CASGPGGASYEQYF. V is TRBV5-1 and J is TRBJ2-7; tentative D call: TRBD2 (6 bases). The missing CDR3 end, 3 residues past where the read stops, is filled in from the germline J gene. The CDR3 has 14 residues. Trimming took 7 bases from V and 1 from J, leaving 15 bases between them. Germline CDR1 SGHRS, CDR2 YFSETQ.

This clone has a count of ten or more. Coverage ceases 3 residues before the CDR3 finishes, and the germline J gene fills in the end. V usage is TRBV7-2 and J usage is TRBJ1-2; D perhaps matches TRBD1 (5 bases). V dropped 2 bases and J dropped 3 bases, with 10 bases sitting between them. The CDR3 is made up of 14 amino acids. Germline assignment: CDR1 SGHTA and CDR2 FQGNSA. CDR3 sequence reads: CASSLSGGYYGYTF. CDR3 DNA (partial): TGTGCCAGCAGCTTATCGGGGGGGTACTATGGC.

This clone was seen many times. Here the CDR3 reads CASSPGDRGNTEAFF. Partial CDR3 DNA: TGTGCCAGCAGCCCTGGGGACAGGGGGAACACTGAA. The gene calls are TRBV7-6 and TRBJ1-1; 10 bases agree with TRBD1. Sequencing ends 3 residues short of the CDR3 end; the germline J gene provides the rest. This CDR3 is 15 amino acids long. In germline, CDR1 is SGHVS, CDR2 FNYEAQ. J lost 1 base, V lost 5 bases, and 4 bases had no gene match. The entire variable domain, with the rest obtained from reference TRBV7-6 and TRBJ1-1, is as follows: GAGVSQSPRYKVTKRGQDVALRCDPISGHVSLYWYRQALGQGPEFLTYFNYEAQQDKSGLPNDRFSAERPEGSISTLTIQRTEQRDSAMYRCASSPGDRGNTEAFFGQGTRLTVV.

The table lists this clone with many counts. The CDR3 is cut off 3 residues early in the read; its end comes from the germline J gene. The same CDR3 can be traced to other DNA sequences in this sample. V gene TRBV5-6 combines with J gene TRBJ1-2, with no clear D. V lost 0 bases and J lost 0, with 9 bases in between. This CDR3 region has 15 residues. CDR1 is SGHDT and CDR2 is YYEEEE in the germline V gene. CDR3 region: CASSLGQAPNYGYTF. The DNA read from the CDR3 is TGTGCCAGCAGCTTGGGGCAGGCCCCTAACTATGGC.

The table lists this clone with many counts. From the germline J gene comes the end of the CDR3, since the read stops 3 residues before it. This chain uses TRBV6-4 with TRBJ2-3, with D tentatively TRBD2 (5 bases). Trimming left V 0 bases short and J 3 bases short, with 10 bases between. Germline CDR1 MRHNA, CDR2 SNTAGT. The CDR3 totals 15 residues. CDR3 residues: CASSDSGVATDTQYF. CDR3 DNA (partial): TGTGCCAGCAGTGACTCTGGCGTAGCGACAGATACG.

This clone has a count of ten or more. The part of the CDR3 DNA that was read is TGCGCCAGCAGCTCCGACAGGGTTGACACCGGGGAG. This codes for CASSSDRVDTGE. The whole CDR3 protein reads CASSSDRVDTGELFF. V gene TRBV5-1 combines with J gene TRBJ2-2; 7 positions match TRBD1. Coverage ceases 3 residues before the CDR3 finishes, and the germline J gene fills in the end. The CDR3 has 15 amino acids. Germline CDR1 reads SGHRS; CDR2 reads YFSETQ. The V segment lost 3 bases and the J segment 3 bases; nucleotides outside the gene matches: 5.

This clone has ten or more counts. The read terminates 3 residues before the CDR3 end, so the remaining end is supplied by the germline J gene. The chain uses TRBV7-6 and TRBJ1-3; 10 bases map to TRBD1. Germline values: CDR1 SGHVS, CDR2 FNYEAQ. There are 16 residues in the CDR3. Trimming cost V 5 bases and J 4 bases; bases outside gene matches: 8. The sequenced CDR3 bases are TGTGCCAGCAGCACGGGACAGGGGCGGGCGGGAAACACC. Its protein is CASSTGQGRAGNT. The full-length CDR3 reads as CASSTGQGRAGNTIYF.

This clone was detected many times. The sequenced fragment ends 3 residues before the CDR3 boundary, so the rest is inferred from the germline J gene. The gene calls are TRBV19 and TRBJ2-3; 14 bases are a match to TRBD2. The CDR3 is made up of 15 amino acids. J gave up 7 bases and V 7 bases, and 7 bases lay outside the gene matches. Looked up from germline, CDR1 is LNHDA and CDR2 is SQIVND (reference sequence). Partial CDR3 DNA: TGTGCCAGTAAGACTAGCGGGGGGGCGGGAAATACG. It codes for CASKTSGGAGNT. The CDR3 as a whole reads CASKTSGGAGNTQYF.

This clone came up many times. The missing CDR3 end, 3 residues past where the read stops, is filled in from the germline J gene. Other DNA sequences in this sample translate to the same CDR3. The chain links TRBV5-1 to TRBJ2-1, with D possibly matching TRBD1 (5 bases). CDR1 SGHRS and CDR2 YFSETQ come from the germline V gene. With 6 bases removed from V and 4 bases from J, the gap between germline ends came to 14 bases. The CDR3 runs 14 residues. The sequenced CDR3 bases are TGCGCCAGCACCCGGAGCCAGGGTTACAATGAG. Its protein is CASTRSQGYNE. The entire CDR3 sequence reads CASTRSQGYNEQFF.

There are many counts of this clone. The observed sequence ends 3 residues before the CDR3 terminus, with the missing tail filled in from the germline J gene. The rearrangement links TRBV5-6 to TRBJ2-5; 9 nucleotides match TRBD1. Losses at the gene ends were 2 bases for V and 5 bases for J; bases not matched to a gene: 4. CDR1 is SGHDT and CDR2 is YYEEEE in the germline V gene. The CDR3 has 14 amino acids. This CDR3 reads CASSFTGGGETQYF. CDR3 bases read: TGTGCCAGCAGCTTTACAGGGGGCGGCGAGACC.

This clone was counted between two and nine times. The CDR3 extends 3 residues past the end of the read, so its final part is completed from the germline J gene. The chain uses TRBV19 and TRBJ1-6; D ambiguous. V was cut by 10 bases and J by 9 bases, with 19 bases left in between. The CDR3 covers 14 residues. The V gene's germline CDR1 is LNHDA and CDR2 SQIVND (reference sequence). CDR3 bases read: TGTGCCACTTCAAGAGGAGACTCGGGTTCACCC. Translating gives CATSRGDSGSP. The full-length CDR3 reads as CATSRGDSGSPLHF. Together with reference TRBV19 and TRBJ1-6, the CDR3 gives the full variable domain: DGGITQSPKYLFRKEGQNVTLSCEQNLNHDAMYWYRQDPGQGLRLIYYSQIVNDFQKGDIAEGYSVSREKKESFPLTVTSAQKNPTAFYLCATSRGDSGSPLHFGNGTRLTVT.

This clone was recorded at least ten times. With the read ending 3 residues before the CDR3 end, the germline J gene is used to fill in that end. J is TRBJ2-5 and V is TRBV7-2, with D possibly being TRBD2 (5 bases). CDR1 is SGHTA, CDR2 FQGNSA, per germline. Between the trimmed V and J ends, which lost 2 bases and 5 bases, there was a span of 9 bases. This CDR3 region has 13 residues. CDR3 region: CASSLTREETQYF. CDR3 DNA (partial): TGTGCCAGCAGCTTAACTAGGGAGGAGACC.

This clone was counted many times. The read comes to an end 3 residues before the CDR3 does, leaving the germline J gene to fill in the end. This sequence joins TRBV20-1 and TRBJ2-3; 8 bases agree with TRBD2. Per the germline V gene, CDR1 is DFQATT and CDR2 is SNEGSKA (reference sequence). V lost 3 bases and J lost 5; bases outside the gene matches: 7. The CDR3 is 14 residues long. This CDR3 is CSASQAGVGDTQYF. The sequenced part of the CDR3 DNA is TGCAGTGCTAGTCAAGCGGGGGTCGGAGATACG.

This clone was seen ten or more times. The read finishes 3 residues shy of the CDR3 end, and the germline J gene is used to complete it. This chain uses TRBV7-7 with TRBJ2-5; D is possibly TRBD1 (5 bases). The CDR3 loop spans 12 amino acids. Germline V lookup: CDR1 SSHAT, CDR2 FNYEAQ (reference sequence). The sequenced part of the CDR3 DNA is TGTGCCAGCAGCACAGGAACGGATACC. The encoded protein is CASSTGTDT. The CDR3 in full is CASSTGTDTQYF.

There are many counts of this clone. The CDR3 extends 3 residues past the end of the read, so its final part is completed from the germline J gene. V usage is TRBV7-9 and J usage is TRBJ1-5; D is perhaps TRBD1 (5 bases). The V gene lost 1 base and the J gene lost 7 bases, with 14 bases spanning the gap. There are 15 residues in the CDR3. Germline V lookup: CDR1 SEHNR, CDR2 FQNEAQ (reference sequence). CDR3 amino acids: CASSLDHGGEQPQHF. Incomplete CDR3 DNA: TGTGCCAGCAGCTTAGATCATGGGGGGGAACAGCCC.

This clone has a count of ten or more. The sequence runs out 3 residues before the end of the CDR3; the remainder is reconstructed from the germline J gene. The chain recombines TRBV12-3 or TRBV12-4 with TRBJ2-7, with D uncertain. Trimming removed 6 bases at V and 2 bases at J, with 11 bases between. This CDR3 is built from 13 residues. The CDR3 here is CASSLGGPYEQYF. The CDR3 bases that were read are TGTGCCAGCAGCCTTGGCGGCCCCTACGAG.

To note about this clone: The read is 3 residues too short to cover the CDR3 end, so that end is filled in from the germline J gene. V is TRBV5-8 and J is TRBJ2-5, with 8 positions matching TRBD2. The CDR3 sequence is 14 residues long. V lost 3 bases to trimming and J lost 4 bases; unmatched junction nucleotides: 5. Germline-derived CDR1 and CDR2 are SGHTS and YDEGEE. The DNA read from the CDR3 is TGTGCCAGCAGCTCCACGGGGGGGGGAGAGACC. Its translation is CASSSTGGGET. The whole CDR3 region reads CASSSTGGGETQYF. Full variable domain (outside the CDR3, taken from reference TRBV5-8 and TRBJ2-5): EAGVTQSPTHLIKTRGQQATLRCSPISGHTSVYWYQQALGLGLQFLLWYDEGEERNRGNFPPRFSGRQFPNYSSELNVNALELEDSALYLCASSSTGGGETQYFGPGTRLLVL.